The 26 T cell receptor beta chains in this list originate from one sample, sequenced in a study of T-cell memory formation after mild COVID-19. TCRdb reprocessed the 5' RACE reads with MiXCR, giving one entry per CDR3 protein. The sample shows approximately 500,000 distinct CDR3 sequences, around a quarter of them seen only once. The sample was PBMCs or a T cell subset sorted from them (not recorded which). The receptor source for this set is an adult woman who had mild COVID-19 (a few samples of this study predate the infection). Cell type and time point are not known.

This clonotype was observed a handful of times. The genes are TRBV6-2 or TRBV6-3 and TRBJ2-2; either TRBD1 or TRBD2 may fit D (5 bases each). The V end lost 5 bases, the J end lost 5 bases, and 15 bases lay between the germline ends. CDR3 size: 15 residues. The germline CDR1 and CDR2 sequences are MNHEY and SVGEGT. The CDR3 sequence: CASSNVQGGTGELFF. CDR3 sequence (DNA): TGTGCCAGCAGTAACGTCCAGGGCGGGACCGGGGAGCTGTTTTTT.

This clonotype occurred a few times. The chain uses TRBV12-3 or TRBV12-4 and TRBJ1-2; D unclear. The CDR3 consists of 11 residues. Trimming shortened V by 5 bases and J by 8 bases, and 9 bases separated the two germline ends. CDR3 loop: CASSLRLGYTF. The CDR3 coding sequence is TGTGCCAGCAGTCTCCGCCTCGGCTACACCTTC.

This clonotype was seen a handful of times. The CDR3 DNA follows: TGCAGTGCTAGAGCGCTGACAGGGCCGGATAGGCAGTACTTC. Amino acid sequence: CSARALTGPDRQYF. J is TRBJ2-7 and V is TRBV20-1, with 7 bases fitting TRBD1. V lost 1 base, J lost 9 bases, and 12 bases stayed unmatched. CDR3 length equals 14 residues. The germline gives CDR1 DFQATT, CDR2 SNEGSKA (reference sequence).

This sequence joins TRBV7-2 and TRBJ2-7; D remains ambiguous. Trimming took 1 base from V and 6 from J, leaving 16 bases between them. CDR1 SGHTA and CDR2 FQGNSA come from the germline V gene. The CDR3 is 15 amino acids. The CDR3 bases are TGTGCCAGCAGCTTAGAGGTTCGGCAACCGGGCGAGCAGTACTTC. It encodes CASSLEVRQPGEQYF.

Many counts were recorded for this clonotype. For the CDR3, the DNA is TGTGCCAGCGGCGGGGAAAGCTCCCTAAACATTCAGTACTTC. Amino acids: CASGGESSLNIQYF. This chain joins TRBV11-1 and TRBJ2-4, with a tentative D call TRBD2 (6 bases). In germline, CDR1 is SGHAT, CDR2 FQDESV (reference sequence). V was trimmed by 8 bases and J by 6 bases, leaving 17 bases between them. The CDR3 covers 14 residues.

The rearrangement uses TRBV29-1 and TRBJ2-1; D possibly corresponds to TRBD2 (6 bases). Germline-derived CDR1 and CDR2 are SQVTM and ANQGSEA. This CDR3 has 12 amino acids. Trimming cost V 1 base and J 10 bases, with 11 bases left between them. The chain's CDR3 is CSVEAEGWEQFF. CDR3 DNA: TGCAGCGTTGAAGCGGAGGGTTGGGAGCAGTTCTTC.

The gene calls are TRBV5-4 and TRBJ2-4; D perhaps matches TRBD2 (5 bases). V was trimmed by 0 bases and J by 12 bases, leaving 16 bases between them. The CDR3 is 14 residues long. Germline assignment: CDR1 SGHNT and CDR2 YYREEE (reference sequence). This CDR3 is CASSLGGRLDDQYF. The CDR3 region has the DNA TGTGCCAGCAGCTTGGGAGGGAGATTAGACGATCAGTACTTC.

V gene TRBV3-1 combines with J gene TRBJ1-1; tentative D call: TRBD1 (5 bases). The V and J ends lost 5 bases and 1 base respectively, with 8 bases between them. There are 13 residues in the CDR3. Per germline, CDR1 LGHDT and CDR2 YNNKEL (reference sequence). The CDR3 sequence is CASSAGTNTEAFF. The CDR3 bases are TGTGCCAGCAGCGCAGGGACGAACACTGAAGCTTTCTTT.

V usage is TRBV7-2 and J usage is TRBJ1-1; D not certain. The CDR3 is made up of 14 amino acids. Germline CDR1 is SGHTA and CDR2 is FQGNSA. V lost 6 bases and J lost 0, with 11 bases in between. The CDR3 sequence: CASRADLMNTEAFF. CDR3 in DNA: TGTGCCAGCAGGGCGGACCTCATGAACACTGAAGCTTTCTTT.

Here the CDR3 DNA reads TGTGCCAGCAGTTACATGGGACTAGGGGGCTTTGAGCAGTTCTTC. Its translation is CASSYMGLGGFEQFF. V and J are TRBV6-5 and TRBJ2-1; a weak D match, TRBD2 (8 bases). The CDR3 runs to 15 residues. CDR1 and CDR2 from the germline V gene are MNHEY and SVGAGI. V lost 2 bases and J 9 bases, leaving 17 bases between the germline ends.

The genes are TRBV27 and TRBJ2-6; 11 nucleotides align to TRBD1. Unmatched junction bases numbered 7, after V lost 3 bases and J lost 0 bases. The CDR3 sequence is 19 residues long. CDR1 is MNHEY and CDR2 is SMNVEV in the germline V gene (reference sequence). In DNA, the CDR3 is TGTGCCAGCAGTTTTGGTCTCGGGACAGGGGGCTCTGGGGCCAACGTCCTGACTTTC. It is translated as CASSFGLGTGGSGANVLTF. The full variable domain, its missing parts supplied by reference TRBV27 and TRBJ2-6, is EAQVTQNPRYLITVTGKKLTVTCSQNMNHEYMSWYRQDPGLGLRQIYYSMNVEVTDKGDVPEGYKVSRKEKRNFPLILESPSPNQTSLYFCASSFGLGTGGSGANVLTFGAGSRLTVL.

This clonotype has a single count. The chain links TRBV7-6 to TRBJ1-5, with D uncertain. The CDR3 has 15 amino acids. V was clipped by 6 bases and J by 7 bases, with 19 bases between them. Germline CDR1 and CDR2: SGHVS and FNYEAQ. CDR3 DNA sequence: TGTGCCAGCAGTCATAGGATGGTTGGAAAACAGCCCCAGCATTTT. Amino acid sequence: CASSHRMVGKQPQHF.

The rearrangement joins TRBV20-1 to TRBJ2-1, with a possible D match to TRBD2 (7 bases). Germline V gene lookup returns CDR1 DFQATT and CDR2 SNEGSKA (reference sequence). The CDR3 has 14 amino acids. Trimming stripped 4 bases from V and 6 bases from J, with 16 bases between. The CDR3 DNA reads as TGCAGTGCTACGGGGGCGGGAGTGGCCAATGAGCAGTTCTTC. It specifies CSATGAGVANEQFF.

The chain has TRBV24-1 and TRBJ1-5, with D maybe TRBD1 (6 bases). This CDR3 spans 15 amino acids. Looked up from germline, CDR1 is KGHDR and CDR2 is SFDVKD. Trimming pared 4 bases from V and 2 bases from J, leaving 11 bases between. CDR3 coding DNA: TGTGCCACCAGTGAAACCAGGACAGGCAATCAGCCCCAGCATTTT. This encodes CATSETRTGNQPQHF.

This clonotype was observed a handful of times. The rearrangement uses TRBV9 and TRBJ2-1, with D hard to call. In germline, CDR1 is SGDLS, CDR2 YYNGEE. Trimming left V 0 bases short and J 2 bases short, with 9 bases between. The CDR3 consists of 15 residues. The CDR3 is CASSVGGVAYNEQFF. CDR3 nucleotides: TGTGCCAGCAGCGTAGGGGGTGTCGCCTACAATGAGCAGTTCTTC.

The chain has TRBV20-1 and TRBJ1-1; D unresolved. Germline V gene lookup returns CDR1 DFQATT and CDR2 SNEGSKA (reference sequence). Trimming removed 3 bases from V and 0 bases from J, with 17 bases in between. The CDR3 extends over 16 amino acids. The DNA for the CDR3 is TGCAGTGCTAGGATCCCCCAGGACGTGCTGAACACTGAAGCTTTCTTT. This codes for CSARIPQDVLNTEAFF.

V gene TRBV12-3 or TRBV12-4 combines with J gene TRBJ1-1; D may be TRBD1 (6 bases). Trimming cost V 2 bases and J 11 bases, with 12 bases left between them. The CDR3 runs to 12 residues. In DNA, the CDR3 is TGTGCCAGCAGTTTAAGGTTGGGGGCCGCTTTCTTT. Translated, it gives CASSLRLGAAFF.

J is TRBJ2-1 and V is TRBV12-3 or TRBV12-4; the match to TRBD1 covers 7 bases. The J segment lost 4 bases and the V segment lost 8 bases, leaving 5 bases of the junction unmatched. The CDR3 consists of 13 residues. CDR3 DNA sequence: TGTGCCAGCGGGGGACAGTTATACAATGAGCAGTTCTTC. This codes for CASGGQLYNEQFF.

This clonotype appeared a few times. The V call is TRBV4-1, the J call TRBJ2-3; the D gene is possibly TRBD1 (6 bases). From germline, CDR1 is MGHRA and CDR2 YSYEKL. V was cut by 0 bases and J by 0 bases, with 16 bases left in between. CDR3 length: 18 residues. Here the CDR3 reads CASSQDGRRGASTDTQYF. The CDR3 DNA sequence: TGCGCCAGCAGCCAAGATGGTCGCAGGGGCGCTAGCACAGATACGCAGTATTTT.

The chain recombines TRBV4-1 with TRBJ2-3, with D perhaps TRBD1 or TRBD2 (6 bases each). There are 14 residues in the CDR3. Germline values: CDR1 MGHRA, CDR2 YSYEKL. Trimming shortened V by 6 bases and J by 2 bases, and 12 bases separated the two germline ends. The CDR3 nucleotides are TGCGCCAGCAGTCCGGGGGCCACCACAGATACGCAGTATTTT. This sequence encodes CASSPGATTDTQYF.

The rearrangement joins TRBV29-1 to TRBJ2-1; D remains unclear. There are 10 residues in the CDR3. Germline V lookup: CDR1 SQVTM, CDR2 ANQGSEA. Trimming removed 2 bases from V and 8 bases from J, with 4 bases in between. DNA of the CDR3: TGCAGCGTTGAATACCATGAGCAGTTCTTC. Its protein is CSVEYHEQFF.

This clonotype was detected only a few times. The chain is built from TRBV7-9 and TRBJ2-2; 8 nucleotides line up with TRBD2. V was clipped by 3 bases and J by 5 bases; unmatched bases: 2. Germline loops: CDR1 SEHNR, CDR2 FQNEAQ (reference sequence). This CDR3 comprises 14 residues. The CDR3 DNA is TGTGCCAGCAGCTTCTTAGCGGGGACCGGGGAGCTGTTTTTT. This codes for CASSFLAGTGELFF.

CDR3 residues: CASSPRDRGSLLNPQDSYEQYF. CDR3 bases: TGTGCCAGCAGTCCCCGGGACAGGGGTTCTTTGCTAAACCCCCAAGACTCCTACGAGCAGTACTTC. The genes are TRBV12-3 or TRBV12-4 and TRBJ2-7; 10 bases fit TRBD1. CDR3 size: 22 residues. Germline trimming cut 5 bases from V and 0 bases from J; bases unmatched to any gene: 25.

The chain is built from TRBV20-1 and TRBJ2-7; D assignment may be TRBD1 or TRBD2 (6 bases each). CDR1 and CDR2 from the germline V gene are DFQATT and SNEGSKA (reference sequence). This CDR3 region has 14 residues. V was clipped by 8 bases and J by 0 bases, with 17 bases between them. In DNA, the CDR3 is TGCAGTCGCAGAGTACAGGGAGGCTCCTACGAGCAGTACTTC. It specifies CSRRVQGGSYEQYF.

The V gene is TRBV18, the J gene TRBJ2-7; either TRBD1 or TRBD2 may fit D (5 bases each). V dropped 4 bases and J dropped 2 bases, with 12 bases sitting between them. The CDR3 has 14 residues. Looked up from germline, CDR1 is KGHSH and CDR2 is LQKENI. CDR3 bases: TGTGCCAGCTCACGGGACGGGATAACCTACGAGCAGTACTTC. It yields the protein CASSRDGITYEQYF.

The DNA of the CDR3 is TGCGCCAGCAGCCAAGATACTGGCTTCTTGGCCACTGAAGCTTTCTTT. Its translation: CASSQDTGFLATEAFF. The chain is built from TRBV4-1 and TRBJ1-1; D not certain. The V gene lost 0 bases and the J gene lost 4 bases, with 15 bases spanning the gap. The length of the CDR3 is 16 residues. CDR1 is MGHRA, CDR2 YSYEKL, per germline.